The subject of this entry is one T cell receptor beta chain. This clonotype was counted many times. The antigen it recognizes is unknown. Base qualities are not at hand, and no much larger clone is one base apart. TCR beta CDR3 regions were amplified from RNA transcripts. The TCR CDR3 was subjected to a first round of RT-PCR using the HTBI primer set and the Qiagen OneStep RT-PCR kit. A second multiplex PCR round built the libraries, followed by size selection and purification. The libraries were sequenced on an Illumina HiSeq2000 using paired-end 100 bp reads. Regarding the original processing steps: Raw data were processed with SOAPnuke, discarding reads with adapters, uncalled bases, mean Phred below 15, or no exact constant-primer or identifier match. COPE v1.2.5 was used to merge high-quality paired reads, and clonotypes were defined as unique nucleotide sequences. MiTCR v1.1 was used to align clonotypes to the IMGT TRBV, TRBD and TRBJ reference segments. The analysis was restricted to V-J combinations with a frequency above 0.0001, which together covered 99% to 99.2% of the repertoires. A TCS score was defined as the ratio between F50 (clonal expansion) and ExV (chaos), using BLOSUM62-based TCRdist between CDR3 peptides within each V-J. Welch's t-statistics and random forest reduced 500 to 650 V-J features to 13, which were used in a naive Bayes classifier (R e1071). Starting from the raw public reads, TCRdb applied fastp trimming at Q25, assembled clones with MiXCR and retained in-frame beta chains. Rows are combined by CDR3 protein, so each entry shows the most common genes and DNA. TCRdb's processing, not the authors' own work, is the source of the V and J calls. This sample gives about 580,000 distinct CDR3 sequences in total; approximately 15% of them show up just once. 5.8% of the sample goes to the ten largest clones.

Trimming accounts for 6 bases at V and 5 bases at J, while the number of junction bases matched to no gene is 9. From cysteine to phenylalanine, the CDR3 is 14 amino acids long. Left in the record is the CDR3 DNA by itself, 42 bases read in frame from the first base. CDR1 MNHNS and CDR2 SASEGT were looked up in the germline V gene. Hyperthyroidism patients were newly diagnosed, with disease duration under 2 months, and aged 18 to 65 years. The study excluded patients with uncontrolled infections, other autoimmune diseases, pregnancy or lactation. Diagnoses relied on clinical symptoms, serum thyroxine and TRAb, thyroid ultrasound and orbital computed tomography. Blood from progressor patients was collected at the time of first diagnosis with hyperthyroidism, before any ophthalmopathy symptoms had appeared. Ficoll-Paque density gradient centrifugation was used to isolate PBMCs from around 10 ml of fresh peripheral blood. Progressor patients were defined as those initially diagnosed with Graves' hyperthyroidism in whom ophthalmopathy developed during follow-up. Total RNA was extracted with Trizol reagent, and quality was checked on an Agilent 2100 Bioanalyzer.

The data stem from a study of T cells in Graves' hyperthyroidism and ophthalmopathy (dated by TCRdb to 2018 to 2020). Broadly, across the study: Peripheral blood was sampled at the time of initial diagnosis, prior to any treatment. Prospective prediction of ophthalmopathy was tested in an independent validation cohort consisting of 18 hyperthyroidism patients and over 15 patients who later progressed to ophthalmopathy. Following sampling, methimazole starting at 30 mg daily was given to hyperthyroidism patients, and high-dose intravenous methylprednisolone was given to ophthalmopathy patients. To identify distinguishing TCR V-J signatures, a discovery cohort of about a hundred patients was used, comprising 43 with Graves' ophthalmopathy and around 57 with stable Graves' hyperthyroidism. The 100 discovery patients were divided at random into training and test sets in a 7:3 ratio. In several Graves' hyperthyroidism patients, the study also compared T-cell repertoires from thyroid tissue with T-cell repertoires from blood. According to the paper, TCR Vbeta CDR3 sequencing was carried out on 135 peripheral blood samples, which came from under 50 ophthalmopathy, 70 to 80 hyperthyroidism and some 17 progressor patients.

Summary of the overall study and its limitations: Sample size was not statistically predetermined, and investigators were not blinded to group allocation. In validation, the model predicted progression to ophthalmopathy with just under 71% sensitivity and 72% to 75% specificity, a median of 6.5 months before onset. Most expanded thyroid clonotypes (frequency above 0.001) were also found in blood, which suggests that blood repertoires may mirror thyroid immune responses. In cross-validation, a model built on a 13 V-J signature told ophthalmopathy apart from stable hyperthyroidism with just under 90% sensitivity and roughly 81% specificity, and in testing the same model reached 80%/75%.

The receptor was isolated from a woman aged 25 to 45 with Graves' hyperthyroidism that later progressed to Graves' ophthalmopathy. Sample: blood. The chain joins TRBV6-1 to TRBJ2-7; 8 nucleotides in the junction match TRBD2. The CDR3 here reads CASRGAGAKNEQYF. The DNA is as follows: TGTGCCAGCAGGGGAGCGGGAGCGAAAAACGAGCAGTACTTC.